This TCR beta chain comes out of a study of T cells in Graves' hyperthyroidism and ophthalmopathy. This clonotype showed up many times. Germline V gene lookup returns CDR1 SNHLY and CDR2 FYNNEI. V was clipped by 6 bases and J by 3 bases; unmatched bases: 14. CDR3 length: 17 amino acids. TCR beta CDR3 regions were amplified from RNA transcripts. The TCR CDR3 first-round RT-PCR relied on the HTBI primer set. TCRdb ran MiXCR on the multiplex PCR reads and lists one entry per CDR3 protein. The sample has hundreds of thousands of distinct CDR3 sequences; roughly 15% are singletons. The sample consisted of blood. The clonotype comes from a woman between 45 and 65 years old with Graves' ophthalmopathy. The V call is TRBV2, the J call TRBJ1-5, with 7 bases matching TRBD1. The CDR3 region has the DNA TGTGCCAGCAGGGTGACACCCCCAGGGGGTTCCAATCAGCCCCAGCATTTT. Translation: CASRVTPPGGSNQPQHF.